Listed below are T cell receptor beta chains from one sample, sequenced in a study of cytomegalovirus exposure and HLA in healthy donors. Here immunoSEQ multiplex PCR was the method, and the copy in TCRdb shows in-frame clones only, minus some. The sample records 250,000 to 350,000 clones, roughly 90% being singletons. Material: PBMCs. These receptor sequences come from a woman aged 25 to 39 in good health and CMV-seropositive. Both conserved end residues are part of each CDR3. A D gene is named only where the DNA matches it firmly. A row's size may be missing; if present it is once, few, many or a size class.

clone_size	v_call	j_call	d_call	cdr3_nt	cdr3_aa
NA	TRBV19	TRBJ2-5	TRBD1	TGTGCCAGTAGTATAGCGATCCTCGACAGGGGCGAGACCCAGTACTTC	CASSIAILDRGETQYF
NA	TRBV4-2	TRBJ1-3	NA	TGTGCCAGCAGCCAAGAGGGGTGGTCTGGAAACACCATATATTTT	CASSQEGWSGNTIYF
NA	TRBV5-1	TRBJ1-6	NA	TGCGCCAGCAGCCGGGATCGGGGGCTTAATTCACCCCTCCACTTT	CASSRDRGLNSPLHF
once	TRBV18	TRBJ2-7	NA	TGTGCCAGCTCACCAGGCCAGGGCGGTTCCTACGAGCAGTACTTC	CASSPGQGGSYEQYF
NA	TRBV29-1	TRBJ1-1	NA	TGCAGCGTCCAGGAGAGGGATCTAGCTTTCTTT	CSVQERDLAFF
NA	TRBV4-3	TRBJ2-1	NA	TGCGCCAGCAGCCAAGTGGGGGAGCGGAATGAGCAGTTCTTC	CASSQVGERNEQFF
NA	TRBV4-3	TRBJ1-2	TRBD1	TGCGCCAGCAGCCAAGAGAGGCAGAAGGCAGGGGGCAGGGGGTATGGCTACACCTTC	CASSQERQKAGGRGYGYTF
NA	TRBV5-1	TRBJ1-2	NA	TGCGCCAGCAGCTCCCAGGGGAACCCTACCTATGGCTACACCTTC	CASSSQGNPTYGYTF
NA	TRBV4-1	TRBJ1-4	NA	TGCGCCAGCAGCCCGGGGGTCCTTGTGGGGAATGAAAAACTGTTTTTT	CASSPGVLVGNEKLFF
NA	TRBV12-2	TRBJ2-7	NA	TGTGCAAGTCGCTTCCTAGTAGGGGGACAGTTAACCTCCTACGAGCAGTACTTC	CASRFLVGGQLTSYEQYF
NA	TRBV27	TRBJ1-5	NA	TGTGCCAGCAGTTTATTGGGGCAGACCAATCAGCCCCAGCATTTT	CASSLLGQTNQPQHF
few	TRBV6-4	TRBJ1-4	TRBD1	TGTGCCAGCAGTGAGGGGACAGGGTTGAATGAAAAACTGTTTTTT	CASSEGTGLNEKLFF
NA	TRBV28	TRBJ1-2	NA	TGTGCCAGCAATCCCGGGACACTTCTCAACTATGGCTACACCTTC	CASNPGTLLNYGYTF
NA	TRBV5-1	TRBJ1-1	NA	TGCGCCAGCAGCTTGGGCTTACTAGACAGACTGAACACTGAAGCTTTCTTT	CASSLGLLDRLNTEAFF
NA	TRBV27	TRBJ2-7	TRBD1	TGTGCCAGCAGTATCGGGACAGGGGGAGGCTACGAGCAGTACTTC	CASSIGTGGGYEQYF
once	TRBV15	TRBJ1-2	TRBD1	TGTGCCACCAGCATTTTAACCCCCTCCGGGACAGCCAAGGGGGTTAACTATGGCTACACCTTC	CATSILTPSGTAKGVNYGYTF
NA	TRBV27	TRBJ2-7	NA	TGTGCCAGCAGTTCGGGCCGAACCTACGAGCAGTACTTC	CASSSGRTYEQYF
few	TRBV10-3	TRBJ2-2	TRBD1	TGTGCCAACAGGGACAGTTCGGGGGAGCTGTTTTTT	CANRDSSGELFF
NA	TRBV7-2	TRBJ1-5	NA	TGTGCCAGCAGCTTAACTAGCCAGCCCCAGCATTTT	CASSLTSQPQHF
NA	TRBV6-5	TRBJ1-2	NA	TGTGCCAGCAGTTACTCTGGGGACAATAACTATGGCTACACCTTC	CASSYSGDNNYGYTF
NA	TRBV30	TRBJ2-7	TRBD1	TGTGCCTGGAGTTCGAACCCGACTCCGGGACAGGGGCGGATTGGCATCTTTGCCGAGCAGTACTTC	CAWSSNPTPGQGRIGIFAEQYF
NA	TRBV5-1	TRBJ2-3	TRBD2	TGCGCCAGCAGCTCGGGCCTGACTAGCGGGGGGTCTACGCAGTATTTT	CASSSGLTSGGSTQYF
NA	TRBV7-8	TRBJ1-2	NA	TGTGCCAGCAGTACTGGGACGGCTCAAGCTAACTATGGCTACACCTTC	CASSTGTAQANYGYTF
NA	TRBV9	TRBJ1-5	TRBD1	TGTGCCAGCAGCGTAGGTGAAGGGTGTTGTCGAGAACAGGGGGCCGACAATCAGCCCCAGCATTTT	CASSVGEGCCREQGADNQPQHF
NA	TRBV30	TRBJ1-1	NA	TGTGCCTGGAGAGGGGCCGCTGAAGCTTTCTTT	CAWRGAAEAFF
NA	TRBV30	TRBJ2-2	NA	TGTGCCTGGAGTGATCTGCAGCTGTTTTTT	CAWSDLQLFF
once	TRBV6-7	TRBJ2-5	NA	TGTGCCAGCAGTTACTTGGGCCCGACCCAAGAGACCCAGTACTTC	CASSYLGPTQETQYF
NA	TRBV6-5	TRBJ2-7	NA	TGTGCCAGCAGAGTTCCAGGACGAGACGAGCAGTACTTC	CASRVPGRDEQYF
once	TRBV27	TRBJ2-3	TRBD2	TGTGCCAGCAGTTTCTCTAGCGGGGGTAGCACAGATACGCAGTATTTT	CASSFSSGGSTDTQYF
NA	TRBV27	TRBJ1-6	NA	TGTGCCAGCAGCACCGGGACGGTTAATTCACCCCTCCACTTT	CASSTGTVNSPLHF
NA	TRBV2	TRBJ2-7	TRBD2	TGTGCCAGCAGTGACTGGCTAGCGGATCCCTACGAGCAGTACTTC	CASSDWLADPYEQYF
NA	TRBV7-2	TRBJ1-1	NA	TGTGCCAGCAGCCCCTGGGGCAGTGAAGCTTTCTTT	CASSPWGSEAFF
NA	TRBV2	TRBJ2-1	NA	TGTGCCAGGGGATGGAGGAAGGGAGATGAGCAGTTCTTC	CARGWRKGDEQFF
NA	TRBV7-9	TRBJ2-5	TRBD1	TGTGCCAGCAGCTTGGCGACAGGGAAGCAAGAGACCCAGTACTTC	CASSLATGKQETQYF
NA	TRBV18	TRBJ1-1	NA	TGTGCCAGCTCACAGGGGGTGAACACTGAAGCTTTCTTT	CASSQGVNTEAFF